The present T cell receptor (beta chain) was sequenced within a study of blood T cells in healthy people across ages. This clonotype was counted only a few times. V shed 5 bases and J 6 bases; nucleotides not matched to a gene: 4. Germline V CDR1 and CDR2: SNHLY, FYNNEI. The CDR3 is 13 residues long. Using a J-beta primer mix together with a sample-barcoded 5' primer, a second PCR was run for about 7 to 12 cycles. TCRdb re-called the 5' RACE reads with MiXCR, one entry per CDR3 protein. The profile shows over 1,300,000 distinct CDR3 sequences, around 59% of them singletons. The chain uses TRBV2 and TRBJ2-3, with 8 bases fitting TRBD1. Specimen: blood. The sequence was collected from a man aged 18-30 years in good health. The CDR3 is CASSNRGADTQYF. The DNA of the CDR3 is TGTGCCAGCAGTAACAGGGGGGCGGATACGCAGTATTTT.